This T cell receptor beta chain was sequenced for a study of T cells in Graves' hyperthyroidism and ophthalmopathy (dated by TCRdb to about 2019). The study in broad terms: Peripheral blood samples were taken at initial diagnosis, before any treatment was given. TCR V-J signatures able to tell the groups apart were searched for in a discovery cohort of 90 to 100 patients, of whom roughly 42 had Graves' ophthalmopathy and around 58 had stable Graves' hyperthyroidism. Prospective prediction of ophthalmopathy was tested in an independent validation cohort of 18 to 20 hyperthyroidism patients and 17 patients who later progressed to ophthalmopathy. The approximately 100 discovery patients were randomly divided into training and test sets at a 7:3 ratio. The study also compared thyroid tissue and blood T-cell repertoires from five or six Graves' hyperthyroidism patients. Following sampling, methimazole starting at 30 mg daily was given to hyperthyroidism patients, and high-dose intravenous methylprednisolone was given to ophthalmopathy patients. According to the paper, TCR Vbeta CDR3 sequencing was carried out on approximately 140 peripheral blood samples, which came from approximately 43 ophthalmopathy, approximately 72 hyperthyroidism and roughly 17 progressor patients.

The CDR3, cysteine through phenylalanine, is 10 amino acids long. CDR3 DNA only is kept here, 30 bases in frame from base 1. For CDR1 and CDR2, the germline V gene (reference sequence) lists DFQATT and SNEGSKA. TCR beta CDR3 regions were amplified from RNA transcripts. A first-round RT-PCR of the TCR CDR3 used the HTBI primer set with the Qiagen OneStep RT-PCR kit. Libraries were constructed in a second round of multiplex PCR, after which size selection and purification were carried out. The libraries were sequenced on an Illumina HiSeq2000 using paired-end 100 bp reads. As for how the authors treated the data: SOAPnuke was used to process the raw data, with reads discarded if the reads contained adapters or uncalled bases, had a mean Phred below 15, or lacked an exact constant-primer or identifier match. COPE v1.2.5 was used to merge high-quality paired reads, and clonotypes were defined as unique nucleotide sequences. MiTCR v1.1 was used to align clonotypes to the IMGT TRBV, TRBD and TRBJ reference segments. The analysis included only V-J combinations with a frequency above 0.0001, which together covered 99% to 99.2% of the repertoires. The TCS score was defined as F50 (clonal expansion) divided by E x V (chaos), with BLOSUM62-based TCRdist calculated between CDR3 peptides within each V-J. Welch's t-statistics and random forest reduced around 550 V-J features to about 13, which were used in a naive Bayes classifier (R e1071). TCRdb took the public reads, trimmed them with fastp at Q25, ran MiXCR for clone calling and kept in-frame beta chains. Rows merge per CDR3 protein into single entries with the most common DNA and genes. The V and J calls shown here were made by TCRdb, not taken from the authors' results. For this sample the table gives some 500,000 distinct CDR3 sequences, of which about 16% were detected only once. In total, the top ten clones hold less than 30% of the sample.

Ophthalmopathy patients had moderately to severely active disease, with a Clinical Activity Score of 3 or more, a NOSPECS grade of 4 or more, and a disease duration of less than 3 months. Any patient with an uncontrolled infection, another autoimmune disease, pregnancy or lactation was excluded. Diagnoses were established on the basis of clinical symptoms, serum thyroxine and TRAb, thyroid ultrasound, and orbital computed tomography. PBMCs were separated from 10 ml of fresh peripheral blood using Ficoll-Paque density gradient centrifugation. Total RNA was extracted using Trizol reagent, and RNA quality was assessed on an Agilent 2100 Bioanalyzer. Details on this clonotype: Its specific antigen is unknown. No base qualities exist here, and no much larger clone lies one base off it.

Broader findings and caveats from the paper: Most expanded thyroid clonotypes (frequency above 0.001) were also detected in blood, a finding suggesting that blood repertoires may reflect thyroid immune responses. Ophthalmopathy was separated from stable hyperthyroidism by a 13 V-J signature model, with over 85% sensitivity and just over 81% specificity obtained in cross-validation and 80%/75% obtained in testing. In validation, progression to ophthalmopathy was predicted by the model with 70.59% sensitivity and just over 72% specificity, a median of around 5.9 months before onset. No statistical method was used to fix the sample size in advance, and group allocation was not hidden from the investigators.

The chain couples TRBV20-1 to TRBJ1-1, with 7 central nucleotides matching TRBD1. The sequence came from a woman between 25 and 40 years old with Graves' ophthalmopathy. Sequencing used blood. CDR3 sequence: CRARGTEAFF. The nucleotides are TGCAGGGCCAGGGGGACTGAAGCTTTCTTT.